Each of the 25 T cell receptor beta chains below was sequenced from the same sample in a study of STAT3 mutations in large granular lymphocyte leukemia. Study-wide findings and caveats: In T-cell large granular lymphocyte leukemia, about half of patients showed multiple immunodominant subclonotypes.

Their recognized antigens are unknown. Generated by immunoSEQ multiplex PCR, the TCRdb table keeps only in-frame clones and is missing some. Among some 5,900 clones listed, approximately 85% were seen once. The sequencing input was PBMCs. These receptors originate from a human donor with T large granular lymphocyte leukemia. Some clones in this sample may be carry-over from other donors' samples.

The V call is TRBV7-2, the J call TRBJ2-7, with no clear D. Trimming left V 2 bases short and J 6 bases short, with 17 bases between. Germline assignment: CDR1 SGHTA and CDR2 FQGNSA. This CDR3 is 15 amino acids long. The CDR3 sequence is CASSLSSSLRFEQYF. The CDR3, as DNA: TGTGCCAGCAGCTTATCTAGTAGCTTACGTTTCGAGCAGTACTTC. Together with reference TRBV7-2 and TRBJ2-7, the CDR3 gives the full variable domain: GAGVSQSPSNKVTEKGKDVELRCDPISGHTALYWYRQSLGQGLEFLIYFQGNSAPDKSGLPSDRFSAERTGGSVSTLTIQRTQQEDSAVYLCASSLSSSLRFEQYFGPGTRLTVT.

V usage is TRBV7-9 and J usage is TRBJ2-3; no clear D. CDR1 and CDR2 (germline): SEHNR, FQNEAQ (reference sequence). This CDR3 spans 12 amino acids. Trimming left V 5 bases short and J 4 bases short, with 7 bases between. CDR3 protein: CASSGGSDTQYF. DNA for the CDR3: TGTGCCAGCAGCGGTGGTTCAGATACGCAGTATTTT.

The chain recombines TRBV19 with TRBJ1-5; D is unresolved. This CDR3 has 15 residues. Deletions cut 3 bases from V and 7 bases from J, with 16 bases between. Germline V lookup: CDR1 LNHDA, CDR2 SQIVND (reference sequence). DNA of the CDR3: TGTGCCAGTAGTATGGGCGAAAAGGGCGGGCAGCCCCAGCATTTT. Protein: CASSMGEKGGQPQHF.

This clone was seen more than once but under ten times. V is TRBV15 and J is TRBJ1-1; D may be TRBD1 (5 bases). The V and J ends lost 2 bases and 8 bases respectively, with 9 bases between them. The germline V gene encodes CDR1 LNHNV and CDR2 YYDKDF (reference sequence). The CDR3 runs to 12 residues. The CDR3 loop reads CATSRQGSEAFF. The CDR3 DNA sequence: TGTGCCACCAGCAGACAGGGTTCGGAAGCTTTCTTT.

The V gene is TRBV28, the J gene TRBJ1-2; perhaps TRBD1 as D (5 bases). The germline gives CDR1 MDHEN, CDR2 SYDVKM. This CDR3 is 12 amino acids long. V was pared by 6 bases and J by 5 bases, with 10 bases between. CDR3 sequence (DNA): TGTGCCAGCAGCCCGAGGGGATATGGCTACACCTTC. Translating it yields CASSPRGYGYTF.

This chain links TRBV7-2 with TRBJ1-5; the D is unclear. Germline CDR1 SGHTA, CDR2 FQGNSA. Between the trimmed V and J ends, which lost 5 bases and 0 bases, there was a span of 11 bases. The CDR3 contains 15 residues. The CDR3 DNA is TGTGCCAGCAGCCTAATAGGAAATAGCAATCAGCCCCAGCATTTT. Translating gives CASSLIGNSNQPQHF.

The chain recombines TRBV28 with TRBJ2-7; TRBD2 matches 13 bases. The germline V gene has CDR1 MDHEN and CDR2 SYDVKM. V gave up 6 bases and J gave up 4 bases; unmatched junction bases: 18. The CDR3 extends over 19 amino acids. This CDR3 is CASSSWVGTSGTTSYEQYF. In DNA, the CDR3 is TGTGCCAGCAGCTCCTGGGTGGGGACTAGCGGGACTACATCGTACGAGCAGTACTTC.

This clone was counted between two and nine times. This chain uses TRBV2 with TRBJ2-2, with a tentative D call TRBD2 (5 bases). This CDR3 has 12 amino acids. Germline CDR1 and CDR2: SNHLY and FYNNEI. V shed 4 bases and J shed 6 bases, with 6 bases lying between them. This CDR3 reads CASSVAPGELFF. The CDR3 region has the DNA TGTGCCAGCAGTGTAGCGCCCGGGGAGCTGTTTTTT.

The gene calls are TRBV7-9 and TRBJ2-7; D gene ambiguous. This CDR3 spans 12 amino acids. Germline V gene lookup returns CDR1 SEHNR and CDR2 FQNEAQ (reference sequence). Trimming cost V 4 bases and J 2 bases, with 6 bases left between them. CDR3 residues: CASSSGPYEQYV. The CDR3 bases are TGTGCCAGCAGCTCGGGCCCCTACGAGCAGTACGTC.

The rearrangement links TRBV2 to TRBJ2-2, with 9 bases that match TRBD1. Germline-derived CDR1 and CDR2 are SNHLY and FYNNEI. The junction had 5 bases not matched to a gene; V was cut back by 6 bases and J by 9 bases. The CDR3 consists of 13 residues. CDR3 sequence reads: CASSLQGARELFF. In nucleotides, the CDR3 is TGTGCCAGCAGCCTACAGGGGGCTAGGGAGCTGTTTTTT.

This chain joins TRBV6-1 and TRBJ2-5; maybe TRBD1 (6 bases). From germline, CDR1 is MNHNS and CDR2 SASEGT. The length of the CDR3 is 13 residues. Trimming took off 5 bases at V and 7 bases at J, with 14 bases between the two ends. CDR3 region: CASSTDSRGTQYF. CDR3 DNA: TGTGCCAGCAGTACGGACAGCCGGGGGACCCAGTACTTC.

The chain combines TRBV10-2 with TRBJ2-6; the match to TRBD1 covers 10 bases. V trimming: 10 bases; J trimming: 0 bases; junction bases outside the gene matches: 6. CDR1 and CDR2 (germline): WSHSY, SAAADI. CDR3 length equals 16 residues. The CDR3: CATSDRGASGANVLTF. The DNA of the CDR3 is TGCGCCACCTCGGACAGGGGGGCCTCTGGGGCCAACGTCCTGACTTTC.

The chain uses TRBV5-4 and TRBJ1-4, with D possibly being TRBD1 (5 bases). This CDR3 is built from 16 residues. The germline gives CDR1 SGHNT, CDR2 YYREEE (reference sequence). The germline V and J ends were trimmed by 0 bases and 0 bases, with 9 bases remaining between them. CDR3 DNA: TGTGCCAGCAGCTTGGGGGGGGGAACAACTAATGAAAAACTGTTTTTT. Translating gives CASSLGGGTTNEKLFF.

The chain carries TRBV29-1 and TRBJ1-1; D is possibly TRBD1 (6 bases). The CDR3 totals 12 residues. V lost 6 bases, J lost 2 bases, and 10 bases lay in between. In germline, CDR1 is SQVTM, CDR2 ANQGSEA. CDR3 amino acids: CSVGGSNTEAFF. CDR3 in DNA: TGCAGCGTAGGGGGGTCAAACACTGAAGCTTTCTTT.

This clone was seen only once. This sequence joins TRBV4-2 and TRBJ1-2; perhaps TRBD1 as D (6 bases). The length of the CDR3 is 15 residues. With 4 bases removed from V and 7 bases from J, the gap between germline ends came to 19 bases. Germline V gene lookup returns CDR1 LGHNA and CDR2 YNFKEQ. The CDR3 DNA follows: TGTGCCAGCAGCCCCCGACAGGTCCTTGGTGGTGGCTACACCTTC. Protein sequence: CASSPRQVLGGGYTF.

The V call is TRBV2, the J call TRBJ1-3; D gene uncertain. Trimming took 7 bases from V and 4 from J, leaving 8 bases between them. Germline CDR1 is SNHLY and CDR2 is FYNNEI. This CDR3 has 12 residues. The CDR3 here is CASKSRGNTIYF. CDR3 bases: TGTGCCAGCAAGTCGAGGGGAAACACCATATATTTT.

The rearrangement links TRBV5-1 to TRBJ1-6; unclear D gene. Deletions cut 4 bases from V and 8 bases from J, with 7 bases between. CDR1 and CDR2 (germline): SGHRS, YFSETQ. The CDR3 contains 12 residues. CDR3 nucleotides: TGCGCCAGCAGCCCTGACTATTCACCCCTCCACTTT. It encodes CASSPDYSPLHF.

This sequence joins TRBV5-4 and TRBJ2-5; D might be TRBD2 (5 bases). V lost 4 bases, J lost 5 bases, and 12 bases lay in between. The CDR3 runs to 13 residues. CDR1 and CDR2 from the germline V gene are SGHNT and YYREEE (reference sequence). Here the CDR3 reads CASSPRTGETQYF. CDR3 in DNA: TGTGCCAGCAGCCCACGGACGGGGGAGACCCAGTACTTC.

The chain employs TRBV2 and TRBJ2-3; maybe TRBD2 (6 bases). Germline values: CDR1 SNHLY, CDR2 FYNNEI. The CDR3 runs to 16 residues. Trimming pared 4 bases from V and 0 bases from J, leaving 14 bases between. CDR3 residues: CASSVGGLESTDTQYF. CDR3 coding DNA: TGTGCCAGCAGTGTTGGGGGACTGGAAAGCACAGATACGCAGTATTTT.

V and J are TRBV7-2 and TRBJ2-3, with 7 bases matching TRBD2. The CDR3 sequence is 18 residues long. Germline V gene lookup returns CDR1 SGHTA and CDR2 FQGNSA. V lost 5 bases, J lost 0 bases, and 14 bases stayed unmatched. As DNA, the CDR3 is TGTGCCAGCAGCCCCCCCGGAGTAGCGGGCCTTAGCACAGATACGCAGTATTTT. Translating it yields CASSPPGVAGLSTDTQYF.

CDR3 bases: TGTGCCAGCAGACCCGGGACAGGGCGCGGCTACACCTTC. Residues: CASRPGTGRGYTF. This chain joins TRBV2 and TRBJ1-2; TRBD1 agrees at 9 bases. CDR3 length: 13 amino acids. Germline V gene lookup returns CDR1 SNHLY and CDR2 FYNNEI. V shed 6 bases and J 8 bases; nucleotides not matched to a gene: 7.

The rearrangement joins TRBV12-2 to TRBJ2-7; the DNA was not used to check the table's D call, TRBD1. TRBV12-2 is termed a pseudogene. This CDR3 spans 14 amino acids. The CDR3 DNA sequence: TGTGCAAGTCGCCATCCGGGACAGAGGCACGAGCAGTACGTC. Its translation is CASRHPGQRHEQYV.

The CDR3 bases are TGTGCCATCAGTGGATATGGGGACGAGCAGTACGTC. As protein: CAISGYGDEQYV. The V gene is TRBV10-3, the J gene TRBJ2-7; D ambiguous. CDR3 length: 12 residues. The germline V gene has CDR1 ENHRY and CDR2 SYGVKD. The V end was cut by 4 bases, the J end by 5 bases, with 9 bases between.

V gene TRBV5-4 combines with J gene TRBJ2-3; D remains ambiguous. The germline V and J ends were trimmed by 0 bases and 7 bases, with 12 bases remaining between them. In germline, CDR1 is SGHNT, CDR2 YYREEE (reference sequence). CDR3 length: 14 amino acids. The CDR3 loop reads CASSLAGRGNTQYF. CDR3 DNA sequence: TGTGCCAGCAGCTTGGCTGGCCGAGGAAATACGCAGTATTTT.

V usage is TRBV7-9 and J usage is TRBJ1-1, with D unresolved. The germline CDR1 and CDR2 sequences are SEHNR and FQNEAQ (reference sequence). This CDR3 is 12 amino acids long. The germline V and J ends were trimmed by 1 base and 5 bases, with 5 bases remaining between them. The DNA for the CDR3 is TGTGCCAGCAGCTTAGGGGCTACTGAAGCTTTCTTT. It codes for CASSLGATEAFF.